Here is one T cell receptor beta chain with its context. The sample originates from a study of blood T cell repertoires in COVID-19. Participants were aged about 18 to 100 years from roughly 25 US areas. Cohort 3 recovery required two negative PCRs, clearance, or symptom resolution. The CDR3 totals 13 residues. CDR1 is MNHEY, CDR2 SMNVEV, per germline (reference sequence). The V end was cut by 8 bases, the J end by 2 bases, with 9 bases between. Clones were sequenced by immunoSEQ multiplex PCR, and TCRdb holds only the in-frame ones, with some missing. The data hold approximately 490,000 clones, with about 85% observed a single time.

This clonotype was obtained from a woman aged 60-75 years who had recovered from COVID-19. The rearrangement uses TRBV27 and TRBJ1-4; D is unresolved. Sequencing was performed on PBMCs or T cells enriched from blood (not recorded which). For the CDR3, the DNA is TGTGCCAGCGGGAGGTACACTAATGAAAAACTGTTTTTT. It specifies CASGRYTNEKLFF.